These T cell receptor beta chains were read from a single sample in a study of blood T cell repertoires in COVID-19. Assay: immunoSEQ multiplex PCR; the TCRdb copy retains only in-frame clones and omits some. Of about 140,000 clones in the sample, about 80% were seen once. Sequenced material: peripheral blood. These receptors were collected from a human donor in a cohort sampled during active COVID-19. CDR3s include the opening cysteine and the closing phenylalanine or tryptophan. D genes are given only for firm matches. A clone size is listed for some rows: how often the clone was seen (once, few, many), or a class if it is expanded.

TRBV24-1,.,TRBJ2-1,.,CATGGDNREGRNEQFF,TGTGCCACCGGGGGGGACAACAGGGAGGGTCGTAATGAGCAGTTCTTC
TRBV27,.,TRBJ2-1,.,CASRRQGGDEQFF,TGTGCCAGCAGGCGACAGGGAGGCGATGAGCAGTTCTTC
TRBV2,few,TRBJ2-7,TRBD2,CASSEIVAGGYEQYF,TGTGCCAGCAGTGAAATCGTAGCGGGAGGGTACGAGCAGTACTTC
TRBV6-5,.,TRBJ2-1,.,CASSYSNQGTNEQFF,TGTGCCAGCAGCTACTCGAATCAGGGGACGAATGAGCAGTTCTTC
TRBV29-1,once,TRBJ2-1,.,CSVEEVEDEQFF,TGCAGCGTTGAAGAGGTGGAGGATGAGCAGTTCTTC
TRBV28,.,TRBJ2-7,.,CASSPGLSANSNYEQYF,TGTGCCAGCAGCCCGGGTCTTAGCGCGAACTCAAACTACGAGCAGTACTTC
TRBV2,once,TRBJ1-1,.,CASSEERQRNTEAFF,TGTGCCAGCAGTGAAGAGAGACAGAGGAACACTGAAGCTTTCTTT
TRBV9,once,TRBJ2-1,.,CASSDRDYNEQFF,TGTGCCAGCAGCGACAGGGACTACAATGAGCAGTTCTTC
TRBV4-2,.,TRBJ1-1,.,CASSQATEVNTEAFF,TGTGCCAGCAGCCAAGCCACGGAGGTGAACACTGAAGCTTTCTTT
TRBV29-1,few,TRBJ2-5,.,CSVVPFGQGRETQYF,TGCAGCGTTGTACCGTTTGGGCAGGGGCGAGAGACCCAGTACTTC
TRBV12-3/TRBV12-4,once,TRBJ2-4,.,CASGRMGNIQYF,TGTGCCAGCGGGAGGATGGGAAACATTCAGTACTTC
TRBV6-5,.,TRBJ2-7,.,CASSPHHSYEQYF,TGTGCCAGCAGTCCCCACCACAGCTACGAGCAGTACTTC
TRBV5-6,.,TRBJ1-6,.,CASSGGGAPQDNSPLHF,TGTGCCAGCAGCGGGGGAGGGGCACCCCAGGATAATTCACCCCTCCACTTT
TRBV5-1,.,TRBJ2-5,.,CASSLAPPVETQYF,TGCGCCAGCAGCTTGGCCCCTCCTGTAGAGACCCAGTACTTC
TRBV9,.,TRBJ1-6,.,CASSVNGRGNSPLHF,TGTGCCAGCAGCGTAAATGGCAGGGGAAATTCACCCCTCCACTTT
TRBV30,.,TRBJ1-2,.,CAWNDGINYGYTF,TGTGCCTGGAATGATGGCATTAACTATGGCTACACCTTC
TRBV3-1/TRBV3-2,.,TRBJ2-1,TRBD2,CASSQLGLAGGPVNEQFF,TGTGCCAGCAGCCAGCTGGGACTAGCGGGCGGACCCGTGAATGAGCAGTTCTTC
TRBV6-5,.,TRBJ2-1,TRBD2,CASAGTSANEQFF,TGTGCCAGTGCCGGGACTAGCGCCAATGAGCAGTTCTTC
TRBV15,.,TRBJ1-1,.,CATSRDSQGGAFF,TGTGCCACCAGCAGAGATAGCCAAGGAGGAGCTTTCTTT
TRBV5-1,.,TRBJ2-1,.,CASRSSSTLSSYNEQFF,TGCGCCAGCCGCTCTTCTAGCACCCTGAGCTCCTACAATGAGCAGTTCTTC
TRBV7-2,.,TRBJ2-1,.,CASSLDTGGYNEQFF,TGTGCCAGCAGCTTAGACACCGGAGGCTACAATGAGCAGTTCTTC
TRBV25-1,once,TRBJ1-5,.,CASSEGRGFQPQHF,TGTGCCAGCAGTGAAGGGAGGGGATTCCAGCCCCAGCATTTT
TRBV19,.,TRBJ1-1,.,CASSTPGGKNTEAFF,TGTGCCAGTAGTACCCCCGGGGGAAAGAACACTGAAGCTTTCTTT
TRBV2,.,TRBJ2-2,.,CASSGTLNTGELFF,TGTGCCAGCAGTGGGACTTTGAACACCGGGGAGCTGTTTTTT
TRBV3-1/TRBV3-2,.,TRBJ1-1,.,CASSLSDKAFF,TGTGCCAGCAGCCTTTCAGATAAAGCTTTCTTT
TRBV3-1/TRBV3-2,.,TRBJ1-1,.,CASSTIRGTEAFF,TGTGCCAGCAGCACTATCCGGGGGACTGAAGCTTTCTTT
TRBV6-6,.,TRBJ2-5,TRBD2,CASSPGLGKETQYF,TGTGCCAGCAGCCCGGGACTAGGTAAAGAGACCCAGTACTTC
TRBV27,.,TRBJ1-5,TRBD1,CASSLSSGGKNQPQHF,TGTGCCAGCAGTTTATCGTCAGGGGGCAAGAATCAGCCCCAGCATTTT
TRBV7-2,.,TRBJ2-3,TRBD2,CASSGTSGRGGTQYF,TGTGCCAGCAGCGGTACTAGCGGGAGGGGTGGGACGCAGTATTTT
TRBV30,.,TRBJ2-1,TRBD2,CAWSHSGRTTEQFF,TGTGCCTGGAGTCATAGCGGGAGGACCACTGAGCAGTTCTTC
TRBV7-8,once,TRBJ2-1,TRBD1,CASNPSGQALNEQFF,TGTGCCAGCAACCCTTCGGGACAGGCCCTCAATGAGCAGTTCTTC
TRBV18,.,TRBJ2-7,.,CASSPQAEIYEQYF,TGTGCCAGCTCACCACAAGCGGAGATCTACGAGCAGTACTTC
TRBV6-2/TRBV6-3,.,TRBJ2-5,.,CASSYSSGSAETQYF,TGTGCCAGCAGTTACTCGTCGGGGTCGGCAGAGACCCAGTACTTC
TRBV7-7,.,TRBJ2-1,TRBD2,CASSFSGSNEQFF,TGTGCTAGCAGCTTTAGCGGGAGCAATGAGCAGTTCTTC
TRBV11-2,.,TRBJ2-2,.,CASSLAGHTGELFF,TGTGCCAGCAGCTTAGCGGGTCACACCGGGGAGCTGTTTTTT
TRBV5-1,.,TRBJ2-1,TRBD2,CASSYSGSSYNEQFF,TGCGCCAGCAGCTATAGCGGGAGCTCCTACAATGAGCAGTTCTTC
TRBV10-3,few,TRBJ1-5,.,CAISGEFNQPQHF,TGTGCCATCAGTGGCGAATTCAATCAGCCCCAGCATTTT
TRBV29-1,.,TRBJ1-5,TRBD1,CSVETTGEHQHF,TGCAGCGTTGAGACCACAGGGGAGCACCAGCATTTT
TRBV6-2/TRBV6-3,.,TRBJ1-5,.,CASSYSLQGQPQHF,TGTGCCAGCAGTTACTCGTTACAGGGTCAGCCCCAGCATTTT
TRBV3-1/TRBV3-2,once,TRBJ2-5,TRBD1,CASSQEIAGTGEETQYF,TGTGCCAGCAGCCAAGAAATTGCCGGGACAGGGGAAGAGACCCAGTACTTC
TRBV16,.,TRBJ1-1,.,CASSQRNTEAFF,TGTGCCAGCAGCCAACGGAACACTGAAGCTTTCTTT
TRBV28,.,TRBJ2-3,TRBD2,CTSAGDDDEDTQYF,TGCACATCCGCGGGGGACGACGATGAAGATACGCAGTATTTT
TRBV20-1,.,TRBJ1-2,.,CSARQDYGYTF,TGCAGTGCTAGACAGGACTATGGCTACACCTTC
TRBV3-1/TRBV3-2,.,TRBJ2-7,TRBD2,CASSQSKKGGRTSGSVSYEQYF,TGTGCCAGCAGCCAGTCTAAAAAGGGGGGAAGGACTAGCGGGAGTGTATCCTACGAGCAGTACTTC
TRBV7-9,.,TRBJ2-2,TRBD2,CASSFSGTRDTGELFF,TGTGCCAGCAGCTTTAGCGGGACAAGAGACACCGGGGAGCTGTTTTTT
TRBV18,.,TRBJ2-6,.,CASSPQSGANVLTF,TGTGCCAGCTCACCCCAATCTGGGGCCAACGTCCTGACTTTC
TRBV10-3,.,TRBJ2-1,.,CAISESTNHEQFF,TGTGCCATCAGTGAGTCGACTAACCATGAGCAGTTCTTC
TRBV7-9,.,TRBJ2-1,TRBD2,CASSLTAGESEQFF,TGTGCCAGCAGCTTAACAGCGGGAGAGAGTGAGCAGTTCTTC
TRBV2,.,TRBJ2-2,TRBD1,CASLRQGAGTGELFF,TGTGCCAGCTTAAGACAGGGGGCAGGAACCGGGGAGCTGTTTTTT
TRBV9,.,TRBJ2-5,TRBD2,CASSVTSGASQETQYF,TGTGCCAGCAGCGTCACTAGCGGGGCAAGCCAAGAGACCCAGTACTTC
TRBV15,.,TRBJ1-4,TRBD1,CATTRGGNEKLFF,TGTGCCACCACCAGGGGGGGTAATGAAAAACTGTTTTTT
TRBV18,.,TRBJ1-3,.,CASSPGAGPSGNTIYF,TGTGCCAGCTCACCAGGGGCAGGACCCTCTGGAAACACCATATATTTT
TRBV7-2,.,TRBJ1-6,TRBD1,CASSPEGAIDNSPLHF,TGTGCCAGCAGCCCAGAGGGGGCTATAGATAATTCACCCCTCCACTTT
TRBV6-1,.,TRBJ2-3,.,CASSEVRSTFGIVADTQYF,TGTGCCAGCAGTGAGGTACGCTCGACTTTCGGCATAGTAGCGGATACGCAGTATTTT
TRBV18,.,TRBJ1-2,TRBD1,CASSPAGQPVYGYTF,TGTGCCAGCTCACCCGCGGGACAGCCCGTCTATGGCTACACCTTC
TRBV28,.,TRBJ2-7,.,CASSLPPSGGSSYEQYF,TGTGCCAGCAGTTTACCTCCCTCAGGGGGGAGCTCCTACGAGCAGTACTTC
TRBV28,few,TRBJ2-7,.,CATQAPPLPNQQYF,TGTGCCACCCAGGCACCCCCCTTACCTAATCAGCAGTACTTC
TRBV6-1,.,TRBJ2-3,.,CASSERGLSTDTQYF,TGTGCCAGCAGTGAAAGGGGATTGAGCACAGATACGCAGTATTTT
TRBV18,once,TRBJ2-1,TRBD2,CASSPNTAGNEQFF,TGTGCCAGCTCACCAAACACAGCGGGGAATGAGCAGTTCTTC
TRBV7-3,.,TRBJ2-1,TRBD2,CASSLTGGNYNLVQFF,TGTGCCAGCAGCTTAACGGGAGGGAACTACAATCTCGTGCAGTTCTTC